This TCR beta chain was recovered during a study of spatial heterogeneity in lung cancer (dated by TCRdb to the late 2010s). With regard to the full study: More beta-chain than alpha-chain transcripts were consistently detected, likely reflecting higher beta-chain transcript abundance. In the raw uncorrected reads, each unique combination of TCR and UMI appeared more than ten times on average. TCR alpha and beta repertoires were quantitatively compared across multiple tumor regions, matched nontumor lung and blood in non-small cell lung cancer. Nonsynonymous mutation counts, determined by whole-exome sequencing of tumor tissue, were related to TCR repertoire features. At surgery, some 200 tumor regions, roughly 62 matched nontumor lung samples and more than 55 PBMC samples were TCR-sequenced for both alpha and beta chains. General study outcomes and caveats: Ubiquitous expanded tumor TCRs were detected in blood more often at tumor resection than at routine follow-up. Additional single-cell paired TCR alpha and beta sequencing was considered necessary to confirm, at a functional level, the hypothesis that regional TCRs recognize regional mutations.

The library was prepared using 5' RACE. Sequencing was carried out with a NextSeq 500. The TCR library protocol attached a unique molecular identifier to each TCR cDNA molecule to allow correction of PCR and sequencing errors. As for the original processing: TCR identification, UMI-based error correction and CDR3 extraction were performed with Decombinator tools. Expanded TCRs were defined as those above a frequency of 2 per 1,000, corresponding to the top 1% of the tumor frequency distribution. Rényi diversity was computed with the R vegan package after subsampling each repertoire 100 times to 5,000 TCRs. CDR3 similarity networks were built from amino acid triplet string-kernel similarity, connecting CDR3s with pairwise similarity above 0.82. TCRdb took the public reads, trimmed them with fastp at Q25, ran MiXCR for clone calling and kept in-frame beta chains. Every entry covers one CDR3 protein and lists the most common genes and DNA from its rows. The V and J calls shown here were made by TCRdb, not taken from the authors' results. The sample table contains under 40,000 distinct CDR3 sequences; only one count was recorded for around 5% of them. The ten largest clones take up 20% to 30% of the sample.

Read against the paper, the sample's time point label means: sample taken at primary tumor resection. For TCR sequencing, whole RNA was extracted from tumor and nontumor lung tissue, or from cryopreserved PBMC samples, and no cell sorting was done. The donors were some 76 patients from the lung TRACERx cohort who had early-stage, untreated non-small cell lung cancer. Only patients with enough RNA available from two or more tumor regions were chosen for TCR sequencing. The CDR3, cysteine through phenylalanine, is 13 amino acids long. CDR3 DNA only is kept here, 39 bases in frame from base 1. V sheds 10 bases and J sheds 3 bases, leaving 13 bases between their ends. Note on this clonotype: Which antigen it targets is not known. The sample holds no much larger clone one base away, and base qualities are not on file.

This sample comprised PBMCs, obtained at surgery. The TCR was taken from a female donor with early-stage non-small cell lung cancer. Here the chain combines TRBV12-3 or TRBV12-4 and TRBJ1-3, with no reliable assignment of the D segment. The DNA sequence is TGTGCCACCGCCGGACCTATTGGAAACACCATATATTTT. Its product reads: CATAGPIGNTIYF.